The present entry profiles one T cell receptor (beta chain) with its context. Its antigen is not identified. The source of the sample is a study of T cell responses to AZD1222 COVID-19 vaccine. Study findings and constraints: Across the whole spike, CD4 TCRs peaked at regions 160-218 and 743-854.

The CDR3 runs to 15 residues. CDR1 and CDR2 from the germline V gene are SGHTA and FQGNSA. The V gene lost 2 bases and the J gene lost 4 bases, with 14 bases spanning the gap. Libraries were prepared by immunoSEQ multiplex PCR; TCRdb keeps only in-frame clonotypes and omits some of them. The table lists 100,000 to 130,000 clones, about 90% of them singletons. The clonotype originates from an adult who received the AZD1222 COVID-19 vaccine. This sequence joins TRBV7-2 and TRBJ1-2; tentatively, D is TRBD1 (6 bases). The sequencing here drew on peripheral blood, taken 28 days after the second AZD1222 dose. Here the CDR3 DNA reads TGTGCCAGCAGCTTAATGGCAGGGGAAGTCTATGGCTACACCTTC. Its translation: CASSLMAGEVYGYTF.